The 24 T cell receptor beta chains listed next were all sequenced from one sample in a study of T-cell memory formation after mild COVID-19. TCRdb analysed the 5' RACE reads with MiXCR anew, one entry per CDR3 protein. The sample carries around 29,000 distinct CDR3 sequences, roughly a sixth recorded once. The sample consisted of PBMCs or a T cell subset sorted from them (not recorded which). These receptors were taken from an adult who had mild COVID-19 (a few samples of this study predate the infection). Cell type and time point are not known.

This clonotype was observed many times. The rearrangement uses TRBV20-1 and TRBJ2-7; 7 nucleotides match TRBD2. CDR1 is DFQATT and CDR2 is SNEGSKA in the germline V gene (reference sequence). The CDR3 has 13 amino acids. After removal of 2 bases from V and 4 bases from J, the junction contained 5 bases not matched to a gene. The CDR3 reads CSARSAGIYEQYF. The DNA of the CDR3 is TGCAGTGCTAGATCAGCGGGAATATACGAGCAGTACTTC.

This chain links TRBV5-1 with TRBJ2-7; no reliable D call. From germline, CDR1 is SGHRS and CDR2 YFSETQ. The V end was cut by 1 base, the J end by 4 bases, with 18 bases between. The CDR3 spans 16 residues. The CDR3 loop is CASSLNSGRNFYEQYF. CDR3 sequence (DNA): TGCGCCAGCAGCTTGAACAGTGGCAGGAACTTTTACGAGCAGTACTTC.

At least ten counts were recorded for this clonotype. This chain connects TRBV29-1 to TRBJ1-4, with TRBD1 matching 7 bases. J gave up 0 bases and V 5 bases, and 6 bases lay outside the gene matches. This CDR3 has 15 residues. Germline V gene sequence: CDR1 SQVTM, CDR2 ANQGSEA. The CDR3 region has the DNA TGCAGCGTTCGGGACAGCTTGGCAACTAATGAAAAACTGTTTTTT. Protein sequence: CSVRDSLATNEKLFF.

This clonotype was counted ten times or more. CDR3 DNA: TGTGCCAGCAGCCGCCTGGAGCTTGTCTACGAGCAGTACTTC. It specifies CASSRLELVYEQYF. This chain joins TRBV5-6 and TRBJ2-7; D is undetermined. V lost 4 bases to trimming and J lost 3 bases, with 14 bases between them. Germline assignment: CDR1 SGHDT and CDR2 YYEEEE. The CDR3 extends over 14 amino acids.

This clonotype came up many times. The chain has TRBV7-2 and TRBJ2-1; 12 nucleotides align to TRBD2. The V gene end was trimmed by 3 bases and the J gene end by 6 bases; junction bases not matched to a gene: 3. Germline assignment: CDR1 SGHTA and CDR2 FQGNSA. The CDR3 contains 15 residues. CDR3 loop: CASSFWTSGTNEQFF. CDR3 DNA sequence: TGTGCCAGCAGCTTCTGGACTAGCGGGACCAATGAGCAGTTCTTC.

The sample holds many counts of this clonotype. The chain uses TRBV30 and TRBJ2-1, with 8 bases lining up with TRBD1. CDR1 is GTSNPN, CDR2 SVGIG, per germline (reference sequence). Unmatched junction bases numbered 2, after V lost 1 base and J lost 3 bases. The CDR3 has 14 residues. In DNA, the CDR3 is TGTGCCTGGAGTGCAGGACAGGGCTACAATGAGCAGTTCTTC. This sequence encodes CAWSAGQGYNEQFF.

Many counts were recorded for this clonotype. V usage is TRBV5-5 and J usage is TRBJ2-7; D perhaps matches TRBD1 (5 bases). The CDR3 is 15 amino acids. Germline lookup yields CDR1 SGHKS and CDR2 YYEKEE (reference sequence). The V end lost 4 bases, the J end lost 2 bases, and 16 bases lay between the germline ends. CDR3 loop: CASSLNQGSAYEQYF. For the CDR3, the DNA is TGTGCCAGCAGCCTCAACCAGGGAAGCGCCTACGAGCAGTACTTC.

In its sample, this clonotype was seen many times. This rearrangement joins TRBV5-1 to TRBJ1-2; D remains unclear. The CDR3 extends over 14 amino acids. Germline V gene sequence: CDR1 SGHRS, CDR2 YFSETQ. V lost 0 bases and J 0 bases, leaving 6 bases between the germline ends. DNA for the CDR3: TGCGCCAGCAGCTTGGACAGTTCTAACTATGGCTACACCTTC. It specifies CASSLDSSNYGYTF.

Ten or more counts support this clonotype. The chain carries TRBV3-1 and TRBJ1-1; possible D gene TRBD1, 5 bases. The V end was cut by 9 bases, the J end by 6 bases, with 11 bases between. The CDR3 sequence is 11 residues long. Germline V gene data show CDR1 as LGHDT and CDR2 as YNNKEL (reference sequence). For the CDR3, the DNA is TGTGCCAGTAGGGGAGGCGCTGAAGCTTTCTTT. It encodes CASRGGAEAFF.

The chain joins TRBV27 to TRBJ2-2, with 8 bases matching TRBD2. V was pared by 3 bases and J by 5 bases, with 5 bases of the junction left unmatched. The CDR3 runs to 15 residues. Germline CDR1 and CDR2: MNHEY and SMNVEV (reference sequence). CDR3 protein: CASSLSGRNTGELFF. DNA for the CDR3: TGTGCCAGCAGTTTGAGCGGGAGAAATACCGGGGAGCTGTTTTTT.

This clonotype showed up many times. The V gene is TRBV5-6, the J gene TRBJ2-1, with D perhaps assigned TRBD1 or TRBD2 (5 bases each). The V end was cut by 3 bases, the J end by 12 bases, with 19 bases between. The V gene's germline CDR1 is SGHDT and CDR2 YYEEEE. The CDR3 consists of 14 residues. The CDR3: CASSSEGKGVGQFF. Written as DNA, the CDR3 is TGTGCCAGCAGCTCTGAGGGGAAAGGGGTTGGGCAGTTCTTC.

J is TRBJ1-5 and V is TRBV19; no clear D. Germline V gene sequence: CDR1 LNHDA, CDR2 SQIVND (reference sequence). The germline V and J ends were trimmed by 0 bases and 3 bases, with 9 bases remaining between them. The CDR3 runs to 15 residues. The CDR3 region is CASSIDLRDNQPQHF. The CDR3 DNA reads as TGTGCCAGTAGTATAGATCTTCGGGACAATCAGCCCCAGCATTTT.

This clonotype appeared a few times. The chain joins TRBV5-6 to TRBJ1-1; D remains ambiguous. The V gene's germline CDR1 is SGHDT and CDR2 YYEEEE. This CDR3 is 15 amino acids long. Trimming pared 1 base from V and 3 bases from J, leaving 13 bases between. The CDR3 coding sequence is TGTGCCAGCAGCTTGTTTCGGGCAGAACACACTGAAGCTTTCTTT. This sequence encodes CASSLFRAEHTEAFF.

This clonotype was counted a single time. J is TRBJ2-1 and V is TRBV29-1; D unresolved. Germline V gene lookup returns CDR1 SQVTM and CDR2 ANQGSEA. The V end was cut by 6 bases, the J end by 11 bases, with 29 bases between. The CDR3 loop spans 16 amino acids. CDR3 sequence: CSVARVAEPYLTKQFF. CDR3 sequence (DNA): TGCAGCGTAGCCCGGGTGGCGGAACCTTACCTCACAAAGCAGTTCTTC.

Within the sample, this clonotype is medium-sized. The rearrangement joins TRBV30 to TRBJ2-2; 8 nucleotides align to TRBD2. Germline-derived CDR1 and CDR2 are GTSNPN and SVGIG (reference sequence). This CDR3 region has 15 residues. V lost 0 bases to trimming and J lost 0 bases; unmatched junction nucleotides: 0. Written as DNA, the CDR3 is TGTGCCTGGAGTGTGGGACTAGCGAACACCGGGGAGCTGTTTTTT. Translated: CAWSVGLANTGELFF.

The V gene is TRBV5-1, the J gene TRBJ1-1; maybe TRBD1 (5 bases). CDR1 is SGHRS, CDR2 YFSETQ, per germline. The CDR3 is 15 amino acids. V gave up 0 bases and J gave up 12 bases, with 21 bases separating them. The CDR3 nucleotides read TGCGCCAGCAGCTTGGGTGGACAACCGATTGAGAGAACTTTCTTT. Protein: CASSLGGQPIERTFF.

CDR3 sequence reads: CASSLEGGPNRYEQYF. Here the CDR3 DNA reads TGTGCCAGCAGCTTAGAGGGGGGCCCGAACCGCTACGAGCAGTACTTC. This chain connects TRBV11-2 to TRBJ2-7; D might be TRBD1 or TRBD2, each matching 6 bases. Germline CDR1 reads SGHAT; CDR2 reads FQNNGV. Trimming removed 0 bases from V and 3 bases from J, with 15 bases in between. This CDR3 region has 16 residues.

There are many counts of this clonotype. The CDR3 DNA follows: TGTGCCAGCACCTCGGGACAGGGCCTCACAGATACGCAGTATTTT. This translates into CASTSGQGLTDTQYF. This rearrangement joins TRBV11-2 to TRBJ2-3; the match to TRBD1 covers 9 bases. This CDR3 contains 15 residues. Germline V gene data show CDR1 as SGHAT and CDR2 as FQNNGV. The V gene end was trimmed by 7 bases and the J gene end by 2 bases; junction bases not matched to a gene: 7.

There are a few counts of this clonotype. Just one base apart from a much larger clone, this may be a read error. The chain joins TRBV24-1 to TRBJ2-3; 8 nucleotides match TRBD1. Germline CDR1 is KGHDR and CDR2 is SFDVKD. Losses at the gene ends were 5 bases for V and 10 bases for J; bases not matched to a gene: 7. CDR3 length: 13 amino acids. This chain's CDR3 is CATSGQGANPQYF. CDR3 nucleotide sequence: TGTGCCACCAGTGGCCAGGGGGCAAATCCGCAGTATTTT.

This clonotype was seen ten or more times. The chain combines TRBV25-1 with TRBJ1-4; 8 nucleotides line up with TRBD1. In germline, CDR1 is MGHDK, CDR2 SYGVNS. V shed 3 bases, J shed 6 bases, and the junction held 6 bases outside the gene matches. This CDR3 is 15 amino acids long. CDR3 region: CASSDLRGQYEKLFF. Here the CDR3 DNA reads TGTGCCAGCAGTGATCTCAGGGGGCAGTATGAAAAACTGTTTTTT.

This clonotype was recorded at least ten times. V usage is TRBV20-1 and J usage is TRBJ2-1, with D possibly TRBD1 on 6 matching bases. CDR3 length: 14 amino acids. Germline V gives CDR1 DFQATT, CDR2 SNEGSKA (reference sequence). V was shortened by 6 bases and J by 7 bases, with 19 bases between the two germline ends. The CDR3, as DNA: TGCAGTGCGGCCCCGCGACAGGTTGGGAATGAGCAGTTCTTC. Protein product: CSAAPRQVGNEQFF.

This clonotype has a count of ten or more. This chain links TRBV7-9 with TRBJ2-7, with D unresolved. The CDR3 totals 13 residues. Trimming removed 1 base at V and 6 bases at J, with 10 bases between. CDR1 SEHNR and CDR2 FQNEAQ come from the germline V gene (reference sequence). Here the CDR3 DNA reads TGTGCCAGCAGCTTAGTCCCAAACACCGAGCAGTACTTC. Its protein product is CASSLVPNTEQYF.

The V call is TRBV12-3 or TRBV12-4, the J call TRBJ1-1, with a weak D call TRBD1 (5 bases). Trimming shortened V by 7 bases and J by 4 bases, and 19 bases separated the two germline ends. The CDR3 runs to 15 residues. For the CDR3, the DNA is TGTGCCAGCACCGGGACGTGGGTTCTTAGCACTGAAGCTTTCTTT. It encodes CASTGTWVLSTEAFF.

This clonotype occurred many times. The rearrangement uses TRBV24-1 and TRBJ2-1; D might be TRBD2 (6 bases). The CDR3 consists of 15 residues. V was clipped by 4 bases and J by 6 bases, with 15 bases between them. CDR1 is KGHDR and CDR2 is SFDVKD in the germline V gene. The CDR3 here is CATSDPTGLTNEQFF. In DNA, the CDR3 is TGTGCCACCAGTGACCCGACCGGACTAACCAATGAGCAGTTCTTC.